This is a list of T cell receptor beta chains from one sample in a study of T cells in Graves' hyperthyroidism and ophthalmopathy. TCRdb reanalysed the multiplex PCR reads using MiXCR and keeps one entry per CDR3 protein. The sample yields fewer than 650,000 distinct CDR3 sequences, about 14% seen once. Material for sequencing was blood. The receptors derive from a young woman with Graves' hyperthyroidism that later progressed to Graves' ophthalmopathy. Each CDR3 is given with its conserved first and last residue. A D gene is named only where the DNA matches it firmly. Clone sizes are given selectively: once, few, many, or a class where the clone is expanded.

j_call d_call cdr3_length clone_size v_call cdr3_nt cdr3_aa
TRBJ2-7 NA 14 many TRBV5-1 TGCGCCAGCAGCTTGGGACTTGATTCCTACGAGCAGTACTTC CASSLGLDSYEQYF
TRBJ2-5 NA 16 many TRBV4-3 TGCGCCAGCAGCCGAGCCGCAGGGTCCCCACAAGAGACCCAGTACTTC CASSRAAGSPQETQYF
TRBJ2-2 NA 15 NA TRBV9 TGTGCCAGCAGCGTATCAACTAGCTACACCGGGGAGCTGTTTTTT CASSVSTSYTGELFF
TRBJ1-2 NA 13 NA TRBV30 TGTGCCTGGAGCGACAGACTTAACTATGGCTACACCTTC CAWSDRLNYGYTF
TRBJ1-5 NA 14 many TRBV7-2 TGTGCCAGCAGCTTAGGGACGCCCGATCAGCCCCAGCATTTT CASSLGTPDQPQHF
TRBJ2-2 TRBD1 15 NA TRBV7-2 TGTGCCAGCAGCCGTGGGACAGCCAACACCGGGGAGCTGTTTTTT CASSRGTANTGELFF
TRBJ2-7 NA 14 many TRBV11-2 TGTGCCAGCAGCTTAGGAGCTGGGTTCAACGAGCAGTACTTC CASSLGAGFNEQYF
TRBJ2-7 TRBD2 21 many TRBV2 TGTGCCAGCAGTGAAAGGTGGATCGGACTAGCTAAAAGTTCGACATCCTACGAGCAGTACTTC CASSERWIGLAKSSTSYEQYF
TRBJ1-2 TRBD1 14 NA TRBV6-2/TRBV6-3 TGTGCCAGCAGTCACAGCCGGGACAGGGGTAGCTACACCTTC CASSHSRDRGSYTF
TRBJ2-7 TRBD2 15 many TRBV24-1 TGTGCCACCAGTTCGACTAGCGGGAGAATTTCCGAGCAGTACTTC CATSSTSGRISEQYF
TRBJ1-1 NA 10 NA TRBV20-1 TGCAGTGCTACTAGGGTTGAAGCTTTCTTT CSATRVEAFF
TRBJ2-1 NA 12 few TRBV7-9 TGTGCCAGCTTAGCGGCGTACAATGAGCAGTTCTTC CASLAAYNEQFF
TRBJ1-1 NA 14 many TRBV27 TGTGCCAGCTCACAAAGCCCCTTTGAGACTGAAGCTTTCTTT CASSQSPFETEAFF
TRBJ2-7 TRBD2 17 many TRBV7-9 TGTGCCAGCAGCTTAGGACAAGGAGCGGGAGGAGGGTACGAGCAGTACTTC CASSLGQGAGGGYEQYF
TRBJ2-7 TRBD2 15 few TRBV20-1 TGCAGTGCCCACAAGCTAGCGGGAGCATCCTACGAGCAGTACTTC CSAHKLAGASYEQYF
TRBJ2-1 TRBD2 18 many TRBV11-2 TGTGCCAGCAGCTTAATTCTCGGGACTAGCGGGACACACAATGAGCAGTTCTTC CASSLILGTSGTHNEQFF
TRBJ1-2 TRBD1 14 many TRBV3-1 TGTGCCAGCAGGCCTCGAGGACAGGGGTACGGCTACACCTTC CASRPRGQGYGYTF